Described below is a single TCR beta chain sequence and its context. Its target is not known. The data derive from a study of lymphopenia after photon versus proton radiotherapy. The protocol was immunoSEQ multiplex PCR, while the TCRdb copy is restricted to in-frame clones and leaves out a portion. The table records some 170,000 clones, roughly nine tenths of them present only once. Per the germline V gene, CDR1 is SGHNT and CDR2 is YYREEE (reference sequence). The CDR3 sequence is 15 residues long. The trim removed 5 bases at V and 6 bases at J, leaving 9 bases unmatched. General study points: Better survival with proton therapy was suggested as possible, not demonstrated.

The chain carries TRBV5-4 and TRBJ2-7; TRBD2 matches at 12 bases. The sequencing used peripheral blood, collected from a patient treated with photon-based radiotherapy. This TCR came from a man aged 45-60 years with gastric cancer. The CDR3 loop reads CASRAGTSGLLEQYF. CDR3 DNA sequence: TGTGCCAGCAGAGCAGGGACTAGCGGGCTCCTCGAGCAGTACTTC.